This paragraph covers one TCR beta chain sequence. Authors' data handling: For nucleated cells, counts were estimated from reference gene primer amplification. Profiling relied on immunoSEQ multiplex PCR, and the TCRdb table lists in-frame clones only, not all of them. D and trimming come from the DNA, and the V and J calls and clone size come from that table. The data contain hundreds of thousands of clones, approximately 86% of them singletons. The V gene lost 5 bases and the J gene lost 7 bases, with 13 bases spanning the gap. The CDR3 runs 14 residues. CDR1 is SGDLS, CDR2 YYNGEE, per germline. The record originates from a study of blood T cell repertoires in COVID-19.

What was sequenced was peripheral blood. The genes are TRBV9 and TRBJ1-6; maybe TRBD1 (6 bases). The TCR comes from an older woman with COVID-19, enrolled during active disease. In nucleotides, the CDR3 is TGTGCCAGCAGTCAGGACAGAGGCAATTCACCCCTCCACTTT. Translating gives CASSQDRGNSPLHF. The full variable domain, in which reference TRBV9 and TRBJ1-6 provide the parts outside the CDR3, is DSGVTQTPKHLITATGQRVTLRCSPRSGDLSVYWYQQSLDQGLQFLIQYYNGEERAKGNILERFSAQQFPDLHSELNLSSLELGDSALYFCASSQDRGNSPLHFGNGTRLTVT.